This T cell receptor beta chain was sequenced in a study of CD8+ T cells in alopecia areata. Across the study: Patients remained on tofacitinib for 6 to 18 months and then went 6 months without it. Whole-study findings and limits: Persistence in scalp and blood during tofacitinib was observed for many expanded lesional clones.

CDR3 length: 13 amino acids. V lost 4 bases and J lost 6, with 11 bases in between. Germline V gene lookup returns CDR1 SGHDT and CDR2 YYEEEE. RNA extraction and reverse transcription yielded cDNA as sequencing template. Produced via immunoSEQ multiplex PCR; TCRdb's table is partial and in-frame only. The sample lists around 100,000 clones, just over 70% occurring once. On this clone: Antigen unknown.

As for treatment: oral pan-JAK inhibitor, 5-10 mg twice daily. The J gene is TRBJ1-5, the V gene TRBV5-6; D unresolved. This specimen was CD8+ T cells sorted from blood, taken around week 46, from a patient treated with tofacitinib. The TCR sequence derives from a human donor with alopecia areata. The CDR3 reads CASSKGSSQPQHF. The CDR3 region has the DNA TGTGCCAGCAGCAAGGGAAGTTCTCAGCCCCAGCATTTT.